This T cell receptor beta chain was sequenced in a study of cytomegalovirus exposure and HLA in healthy donors. Study results and limitations: Further analysis was carried out later, and it showed several of the most significant clusters appearing linked to common viral pathogens. Evidence from a later analysis indicated that most CMV-associated TCR beta chains looked HLA-restricted.

PCR involved 60 Vbeta and 13 Jbeta primers. Data came from immunoSEQ multiplex PCR; TCRdb stores just in-frame clones and leaves some out. The sample has around 140,000 clones; around 80% are singletons. Comment on this clone: The antigen is unknown.

With V trimmed by 8 bases and J by 4 bases, 8 bases remained unmatched. The V gene's germline CDR1 is SSHAT and CDR2 FNYEAQ (reference sequence). CDR3 size: 14 residues. Sequenced: PBMCs. The chain has TRBV7-7 and TRBJ2-5; 9 positions match TRBD2. This TCR came from a female donor in good health and CMV-seronegative. This CDR3 reads CASARAGGLETQYF. The CDR3 nucleotides read TGTGCCAGCGCCCGAGCGGGAGGTTTAGAGACCCAGTACTTC. The entire variable domain, with the rest obtained from reference TRBV7-7 and TRBJ2-5, is as follows: GAGVSQSPRYKVTKRGQDVTLRCDPISSHATLYWYQQALGQGPEFLTYFNYEAQPDKSGLPSDRFSAERPEGSISTLTIQRTEQRDSAMYRCASARAGGLETQYFGPGTRLLVL.